This T cell receptor beta chain originates from a study of response to subunit inactivated influenza vaccine. Study-level findings and limits: It was suggested by the authors that few new T cells are recruited by each seasonal influenza vaccination.

TCRdb re-derived calls from the RT-PCR reads in MiXCR, one entry per CDR3 protein. Of some 160,000 distinct CDR3 sequences detected, 11% appear once; the ten largest clones hold 9.5% to 15%. This clonotype was found many times. What it binds is not known. The CDR3 has 13 residues. Germline CDR1 reads SGHDT; CDR2 reads YYEEEE. Trimming removed 4 bases from V and 4 bases from J, with 11 bases in between. The chain employs TRBV5-6 and TRBJ1-1; possibly TRBD1 for D (5 bases). The source of this sequence is a man over 45 who received an inactivated influenza vaccine. Sample: non-naive T cells sorted from PBMCs, taken more than 35 days after vaccination. The CDR3 DNA reads as TGTGCCAGCAGCCGAAGGGGCGGCACTGAAGCTTTCTTT. It translates to CASSRRGGTEAFF.